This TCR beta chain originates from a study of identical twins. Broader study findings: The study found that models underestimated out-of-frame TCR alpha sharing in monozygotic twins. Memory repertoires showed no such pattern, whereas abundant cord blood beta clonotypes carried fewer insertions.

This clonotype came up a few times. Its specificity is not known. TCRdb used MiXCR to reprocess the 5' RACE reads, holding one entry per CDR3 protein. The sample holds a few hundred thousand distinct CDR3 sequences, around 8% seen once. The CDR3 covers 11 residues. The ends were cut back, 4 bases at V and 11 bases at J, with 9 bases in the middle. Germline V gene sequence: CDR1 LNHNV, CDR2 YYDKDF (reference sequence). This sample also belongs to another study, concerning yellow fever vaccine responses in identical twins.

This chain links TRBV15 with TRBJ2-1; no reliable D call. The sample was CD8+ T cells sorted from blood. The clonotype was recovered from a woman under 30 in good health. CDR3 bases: TGTGCCACCAGCAACGACGATAAGCAGTTCTTC. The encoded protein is CATSNDDKQFF.